The present TCR beta chain was sequenced within a study of blood T cell repertoires in COVID-19. V lost 6 bases and J 3 bases, leaving 12 bases between the germline ends. CDR1 LNHDA and CDR2 SQIVND come from the germline V gene (reference sequence). The CDR3 extends over 15 amino acids. Produced via immunoSEQ multiplex PCR; TCRdb's table is partial and in-frame only. The sample yields 110,000 or so clones, around 90% seen once. This TCR was recovered from a human donor in a cohort sampled during active COVID-19. The V call is TRBV19, the J call TRBJ1-6; the D is unclear. The specimen sequenced was peripheral blood. CDR3 coding DNA: TGTGCCAGTAGCTTGGGAGTAAACTATAATTCACCCCTCCACTTT. Protein product: CASSLGVNYNSPLHF.